Reported below is one T cell receptor beta chain. Its antigen is not yet known. No much larger clone is present one base from it, and per-base qualities are unavailable. Library generation was performed with the immunoSEQ multiplex PCR assay. A mixture of 60 forward primers for TCR Vbeta segments and 13 reverse primers for TCR Jbeta segments was used in the multiplex PCR. The CDR3 region of rearranged TCR beta genes was amplified from genomic DNA with a multiplex PCR assay. The amplified TCR beta libraries were sequenced on the Illumina HiSeq System as 87-base-pair reads. Concerning the study's data processing: In a later analysis, 80 million or so unique TCR beta chains were counted across the roughly 670 repertoires, and approximately 11 million of these chains were shared by at least two donors. Raw reads were error-corrected and collapsed into unique sequences by a nearest-neighbor algorithm in which closely related sequences were merged to remove PCR and sequencing errors. CDR3 sequences were aligned to IMGT reference sequences to assign V, D and J gene segments. Each retained sequence needed at least a six-nucleotide match to both a V gene segment and a J gene segment. Rearrangements were called productive when the CDR3 lacked stop codons and stayed in frame with V and J; all others were non-productive. Following IMGT convention, CDR3 was defined as the stretch from the second conserved V-encoded cysteine up to the conserved J-encoded phenylalanine. The earlier analysis of about 590 of the donors excluded sequences that lacked an unambiguous match to a single V gene segment. In an earlier analysis of approximately 500 of the donors, a V segment was called functional when productive rearrangements were above 56.7%, and segregating when the standard deviation between donors exceeded 5%. A statistical classification framework was built for diagnosing cytomegalovirus status from the catalog of TCR beta chain sequences. In a later analysis, TCR nucleotide sequences were compared against IMGT/GENE-DB human TR gene sequences so that V and J genes could be assigned. Using the TCRdist pipeline, a later analysis assigned CDR3 sequences along with most-parsimonious VDJ recombination scenarios. In a later analysis, each TCR beta chain was defined by its CDR3 amino acid sequence together with its V-gene family, and reads without a unique V-gene family were excluded. As a way to deal with suspected cross-contamination and a sequencing artifact, a later analysis dropped roughly 620 nucleotide sequences that were highly shared and had low generation probability. In a later analysis, a clonal expansion index was calculated for each public chain from normalized within-repertoire ranks of inferred template counts. In a later analysis, generation probabilities were computed using a VDJ recombination model fitted to out-of-frame rearrangements, and the results were checked against IGoR. In a later analysis, TCR-TCR, TCR-HLA and TCR-CMV co-occurrence was scored with hypergeometric tests, and a repertoire-size bias correction was applied to TCR pairs. To estimate false discovery rates, a later analysis permuted the HLA or CMV assignments 20 times. In a later analysis, co-occurring TCRs were grouped using DBSCAN, and TCRdist sequence similarity was added for clustering within HLA-allele-positive subsets. Repertoires with fewer than 30,000 or more than 120,000 public chains were left out of co-occurrence clustering, as were a few repertoires with anomalous nucleotide sharing. Imported from immuneACCESS, the table was reduced by TCRdb to in-frame sequences with V and J called. These copies leave out some clones; in studies compared against another copy, an unresolved V gene accounts for under half, and the cause of the remainder is not known. D and trimming were read from the DNA, whereas the V and J calls and clone size are those reported in that table. The sample includes approximately 160,000 clones, with 75% observed a single time. Less than 5.5% of the sample goes to the ten largest clones.

This sample is part of a study of cytomegalovirus exposure and HLA in healthy donors (dated by TCRdb to about 2017). About the full investigation: An earlier analysis of approximately 600 of the donors reported 250 to 300 Gb of sequence data and 117 million unique TCR beta sequences from 150 million to 200 million T cells. The number of typed donors differed by locus: 629-630 for A, B, C, DRB1 and DQB1; approximately 520 for DQA1; 606 for DPA1; and some 470 for DPB1. Using immunosequencing, the study profiled T cell repertoires from roughly 650 subjects and related those repertoires to cytomegalovirus serostatus. Donor age, sex, ethnicity and CMV serostatus were compiled alongside the repertoire data. A later genetic analysis took genome-wide SNP genotypes for about 55% of the roughly 670 donors and used that subset as a discovery cohort. An earlier analysis of 587 of the donors used high-throughput TCR beta sequencing to judge whether each TCR beta V gene segment behaved as functional or pseudogenic. On average, roughly 240,000 unique TCR beta nucleotide sequences were sequenced per donor among 398 genotyped donors of the cohort, with roughly a sixth of those sequences being non-productive. In a later analysis, previously published TCR beta repertoires from some 640 donors were re-analyzed and high-resolution HLA genotyping was added so that TCR occurrence patterns could be studied. In addition to the first cohort of approximately 650 subjects, a separate validation cohort of 130 or so different subjects was used. Among the roughly 410 genotyped donors, under 90% belonged to the genetic ancestry cluster associated with self-reported Caucasian donors. The study combined high-throughput TCR immunosequencing, statistical association of individual TCRs with disease status, and machine learning to predict cytomegalovirus infection status. All discovery cohort repertoires had been generated using a single sequencing platform. Rather than using new phenotypic data, the later analysis identified candidate immune exposures from TCR beta sequences and from how often those sequences occurred across donors. Roughly 300 gigabases of sequencing data and 80 million or so unique TCR sequences were included in an early release covering roughly 700 HLA-typed donors. The study aimed to test whether signatures of past pathogen exposure could be identified by cataloging public T cell receptors. Because of strong linkage in the cohort, roughly five DR-DQ haplotypes were treated as single units for association and clustering. HLA typing covered class I and class II loci at four-digit resolution.

The cohort consisted of 600 or so healthy bone marrow donors. At the time of sampling, all cohort members were nominally healthy, though unrecorded immune exposures were likely present. The donor tested CMV seronegative and was one of the 352 seronegative cohort members. Every donor gave a peripheral blood sample, and the peripheral blood mononuclear cells from that sample were used for TCR beta sequencing. Genomic DNA extraction from the blood cell samples was performed with the Qiagen DNeasy Blood Extraction Kit. The full study reports these points: In a later analysis, 15,000 to 20,000 TCR beta sequences were associated with specific HLA alleles at a false discovery rate of 0.05. Because some donors lacked HLA typing at each locus, the association tests relied only on the typed subset. Because counts were too low, some 16 rarely observed V segments, including chromosome 9 orphons, were excluded from the earlier analysis of roughly 580 of the donors. Several of the top co-occurrence clusters appeared to be linked to parvovirus B19, influenza, CMV and Epstein-Barr virus, according to a later analysis. In a later analysis, the rate of TCR association differed among HLA loci, with DRB1 alleles having the most associated TCRs and HLA-C alleles having the fewest. Some IMGT-functional V segments, including TRBV6-2 and TRBV6-3, could not be distinguished by the 87-base-pair reads and were therefore excluded. Cytomegalovirus status was reported to be diagnosed by the classifier with high specificity and sensitivity in both the original and validation cohorts. The authors suggested that the approach could potentially be generalized to other disease states and immunological phenotypes. A further reported finding was that TCR beta sequences accurately predicted the HLA-A and HLA-B alleles for most subjects in the first cohort. Compared with the 666-donor mean, donors in an Asian-associated ancestry cluster had fewer N-insertions in productive TCRs, according to a later genetic analysis. Most TCR sequences were seen in very few donors, while some public TCRs were found in many individuals. A cluster of highly shared sequence variants was judged likely to represent a technical artifact of the sequencing pipeline. For the cohort, immune exposure information was limited to CMV serostatus. In vitro tests confirmed that three of the cytomegalovirus-associated TCR beta chains recognize cytomegalovirus antigens. The presence/absence analyses assumed that sequencing depth was roughly uniform across donors, and that assumption may not be true. Linkage disequilibrium might explain the correlated functional status among segregating V segments, but an unknown experimental factor could not be excluded. This cohort had only TCR beta chains sequenced, and the lack of alpha or paired-chain data limited which features could be detected. Most CMV-associated TCR beta chains appeared to be HLA-restricted in a later analysis, and the HLA associations seemed to be driven largely by CMV exposure. Assigning TCR associations to individual alleles was difficult when HLA alleles, especially DR and DQ, strongly co-occurred. The study gave a list of under 200 TCR beta chains associated with cytomegalovirus. A later genetic analysis associated a missense DCLRE1C variant with V-gene and J-gene trimming of TCR beta chains, and an independent cohort replicated the association. Compared with equally common non-associated chains, HLA-associated TCR beta chains in a later analysis were more clonally expanded and had lower generation probabilities. Broadly in line with IMGT annotations, most TCR beta V segments showed up in productive rearrangements about 90% or about 30% of the time in an earlier analysis of about 500 of the donors.

The CDR3 sequence holds 15 residues, the cysteine and phenylalanine included. CDR3 DNA is the only sequence kept; it has 45 bases, read in frame from the first base. Deletion took 1 base off V and 2 bases off J, with a span of 12 bases between the germline ends. The germline V gene supplies CDR1 MNHNS and CDR2 SASEGT. The origin of this receptor is a male donor in good health and CMV-seronegative. Material for sequencing was PBMCs. The sequence is built from TRBV6-1 and TRBJ2-7; a tentative D match to TRBD1 spans 5 bases. The CDR3 reads as follows: CASSEEGQGTYEQYF. The bases read TGTGCCAGCAGTGAAGAGGGGCAGGGTACCTACGAGCAGTACTTC.